The 22 T cell receptor beta chains presented below share a single source sample, sequenced in a study. A single record per CDR3 protein comes from TCRdb applying MiXCR to the RT-PCR reads. The data show 650,000 to 800,000 distinct CDR3 sequences, 13% to 15% seen once. Sequences were obtained from memory CD4+ T cells from blood. Receptors originate from a female donor in good health, serving as a healthy control.

This clonotype was detected only once. This chain connects TRBV24-1 to TRBJ1-1, with TRBD1 identical over 8 bases. CDR1 and CDR2 from the germline V gene are KGHDR and SFDVKD. The CDR3 loop spans 14 amino acids. V was pared by 3 bases and J by 7 bases, with 6 bases of the junction left unmatched. CDR3 protein: CATSDPNRGDEAFF. The CDR3 nucleotides are TGTGCCACCAGTGATCCTAACAGGGGGGATGAAGCTTTCTTT.

V and J are TRBV5-5 and TRBJ2-1; no firm D call. V lost 0 bases and J 8 bases, leaving 12 bases between the germline ends. CDR3 length equals 14 residues. Germline loops: CDR1 SGHKS, CDR2 YYEKEE (reference sequence). CDR3 nucleotides: TGTGCCAGCAGCTTGGGCGCGAACGGAGATGAGCAGTTCTTC. The encoded protein is CASSLGANGDEQFF.

This clonotype turned up a few times. The chain carries TRBV7-9 and TRBJ2-3; D is ambiguous. The length of the CDR3 is 12 residues. The V end lost 6 bases, the J end lost 5 bases, and 9 bases lay between the germline ends. The germline V gene encodes CDR1 SEHNR and CDR2 FQNEAQ (reference sequence). The CDR3 bases are TGTGCCAGCAGTCCGATGGGAGATACGCAGTATTTT. Protein product: CASSPMGDTQYF.

The chain has TRBV11-2 and TRBJ2-1, with unresolved D. This CDR3 has 13 amino acids. Per germline, CDR1 SGHAT and CDR2 FQNNGV. The V end lost 2 bases, the J end lost 15 bases, and 17 bases lay between the germline ends. For the CDR3, the DNA is TGTGCCAGCAGCTTATTCTCTACCCCCTGGGGGTTCTTC. Protein sequence: CASSLFSTPWGFF.

The rearrangement links TRBV5-1 to TRBJ2-5; D perhaps matches TRBD1 (6 bases). V lost 0 bases, J lost 1 base, and 13 bases lay in between. The CDR3 totals 16 residues. Germline CDR1 reads SGHRS; CDR2 reads YFSETQ. The CDR3 here is CASSLGTESTQETQYF. CDR3 nucleotides: TGCGCCAGCAGCTTGGGGACAGAAAGCACCCAAGAGACCCAGTACTTC.

The CDR3 region has the DNA TGTGCCAGCAGCCTCAGTAGGGCTGGGGACCTCACCGGGGAGCTGTTTTTT. This translates into CASSLSRAGDLTGELFF. The chain is built from TRBV3-1 and TRBJ2-2; the D call may be TRBD1 or TRBD2 (5 bases each). V was cut by 4 bases and J by 4 bases, with 19 bases left in between. CDR1 and CDR2 from the germline V gene are LGHDT and YNNKEL (reference sequence). The CDR3 spans 17 residues.

The DNA of the CDR3 is TGCGCCAGCAGTGACAGACGCTCTGGAAACACCATATATTTT. Its translation: CASSDRRSGNTIYF. V usage is TRBV10-2 and J usage is TRBJ1-3; D remains ambiguous. The CDR3 is made up of 14 amino acids. Germline V gives CDR1 WSHSY, CDR2 SAAADI. The ends were cut back, 3 bases at V and 0 bases at J, with 6 bases in the middle.

There are a few counts of this clonotype. J is TRBJ2-1 and V is TRBV6-2 or TRBV6-3; TRBD1 or TRBD2 may be the D gene (5 bases each). The CDR3 runs to 14 residues. V shed 0 bases and J shed 16 bases, with 19 bases lying between them. Germline V gene lookup returns CDR1 MNHEY and CDR2 SVGEGT. The CDR3 bases are TGTGCCAGCAGTTACTCCGTTTTGGGGACCCGGGCATTCTTC. It yields the protein CASSYSVLGTRAFF.

There are a few counts of this clonotype. V usage is TRBV7-2 and J usage is TRBJ1-5; the D is unclear. In germline, CDR1 is SGHTA, CDR2 FQGNSA. Between the trimmed V and J ends, which lost 5 bases and 0 bases, there was a span of 17 bases. The CDR3 runs to 17 residues. CDR3 nucleotide sequence: TGTGCCAGCAGCAACTTATCGGTCTACTATAGCAATCAGCCCCAGCATTTT. It specifies CASSNLSVYYSNQPQHF.

The rearrangement uses TRBV20-1 and TRBJ1-2, with D hard to call. This CDR3 region has 15 residues. In germline, CDR1 is DFQATT, CDR2 SNEGSKA (reference sequence). V shed 6 bases and J shed 4 bases, with 21 bases lying between them. The CDR3 is CSAPAAGYLGYGYTF. Here the CDR3 DNA reads TGCAGTGCCCCGGCCGCGGGGTATTTGGGCTATGGCTACACCTTC.

The chain recombines TRBV4-2 with TRBJ2-5; 10 bases fit TRBD2. Per germline, CDR1 LGHNA and CDR2 YNFKEQ. This CDR3 spans 16 amino acids. Trimming removed 5 bases from V and 4 bases from J; junction bases left unmatched: 10. CDR3 residues: CASSFTSGILRETQYF. Written as DNA, the CDR3 is TGTGCCAGCAGCTTTACTAGCGGGATATTGCGAGAGACCCAGTACTTC.

There are many counts of this clonotype. This chain joins TRBV6-5 and TRBJ2-7, with 7 bases fitting TRBD1. Germline V gene sequence: CDR1 MNHEY, CDR2 SVGAGI. CDR3 size: 17 residues. The junction had 10 bases not matched to a gene; V was cut back by 0 bases and J by 2 bases. CDR3 loop: CASSYSISGQTTYEQYF. In nucleotides, the CDR3 is TGTGCCAGCAGTTACTCGATCTCGGGACAGACCACCTACGAGCAGTACTTC.

V usage is TRBV7-3 and J usage is TRBJ2-3; no clear D gene. The CDR3 length is 17 residues. CDR1 and CDR2 (germline): SGHTA, FQGTGA. V shed 5 bases and J shed 0 bases, with 18 bases lying between them. The CDR3 bases are TGTGCCAGCAGCCGGTCCACTGGACCATCTAGCACAGATACGCAGTATTTT. Protein sequence: CASSRSTGPSSTDTQYF.

The chain employs TRBV7-3 and TRBJ1-2, with D possibly TRBD1 on 6 matching bases. The CDR3 has 16 residues. V was clipped by 1 base and J by 7 bases, with 19 bases between them. From germline, CDR1 is SGHTA and CDR2 FQGTGA. The DNA of the CDR3 is TGTGCCAGCAGCTTAAGCCGGGACACCGCCTCCGGTGGCTACACCTTC. Its translation: CASSLSRDTASGGYTF. Together with reference TRBV7-3 and TRBJ1-2, the CDR3 gives the full variable domain: GAGVSQTPSNKVTEKGKYVELRCDPISGHTALYWYRQSLGQGPEFLIYFQGTGAADDSGLPNDRFFAVRPEGSVSTLKIQRTERGDSAVYLCASSLSRDTASGGYTFGSGTRLTVV.

The chain joins TRBV5-1 to TRBJ1-1; no clear D gene. Germline values: CDR1 SGHRS, CDR2 YFSETQ. Trimming cost V 2 bases and J 2 bases, with 10 bases left between them. The CDR3 is 14 amino acids. The CDR3 DNA is TGCGCCAGCAGCTTACGGGAGCCTAACACTGAAGCTTTCTTT. This sequence encodes CASSLREPNTEAFF. Together with reference TRBV5-1 and TRBJ1-1, the CDR3 gives the full variable domain: KAGVTQTPRYLIKTRGQQVTLSCSPISGHRSVSWYQQTPGQGLQFLFEYFSETQRNKGNFPGRFSGRQFSNSRSEMNVSTLELGDSALYLCASSLREPNTEAFFGQGTRLTVV.

This clonotype was observed a handful of times. One junction end does not reproduce the germline sequence, and a read error may be involved. The DNA of the CDR3 is TGCGCCAGCAGATTGGGCGGGACAGATTCCTACGAGCAGTACTTC. It encodes CASRLGGTDSYEQYF. The chain recombines TRBV5-1 with TRBJ2-7, with D tentatively TRBD1 (7 bases). The CDR3 spans 15 residues. Looked up from germline, CDR1 is SGHRS and CDR2 is YFSETQ.

CDR3 in amino acids: CASSYRPASGSKYNEQFF. CDR3 DNA: TGTGCCAGCAGTTACCGTCCCGCTAGCGGGAGTAAATACAATGAGCAGTTCTTC. The chain couples TRBV6-5 to TRBJ2-1; 10 bases line up with TRBD2. Germline values: CDR1 MNHEY, CDR2 SVGAGI. This CDR3 is 18 amino acids long. Germline trimming cut 2 bases from V and 4 bases from J; bases unmatched to any gene: 11.

This clonotype was detected a few times. This chain connects TRBV19 to TRBJ1-5, with a possible D match to TRBD1 (5 bases). The CDR3 extends over 17 amino acids. V was cut by 0 bases and J by 2 bases, with 14 bases left in between. From germline, CDR1 is LNHDA and CDR2 SQIVND (reference sequence). The CDR3 coding sequence is TGTGCCAGTAGTATAGATCCTCCGGGAGGGGGCAATCAGCCCCAGCATTTT. This gives the protein CASSIDPPGGGNQPQHF. The entire variable domain, with the rest obtained from reference TRBV19 and TRBJ1-5, is as follows: DGGITQSPKYLFRKEGQNVTLSCEQNLNHDAMYWYRQDPGQGLRLIYYSQIVNDFQKGDIAEGYSVSREKKESFPLTVTSAQKNPTAFYLCASSIDPPGGGNQPQHFGDGTRLSIL.

This clonotype occurred many times. This sequence joins TRBV5-1 and TRBJ1-6; a weak D match, TRBD1 (6 bases). From germline, CDR1 is SGHRS and CDR2 YFSETQ. Trimming cost V 0 bases and J 7 bases, with 14 bases left between them. CDR3 length: 16 residues. CDR3 sequence: CASSLDGTTVNSPLHF. The CDR3 DNA reads TGCGCCAGCAGCTTGGATGGGACAACCGTAAATTCACCCCTCCACTTT. Combining the CDR3 with reference TRBV5-1 and TRBJ1-6 gives the whole variable domain KAGVTQTPRYLIKTRGQQVTLSCSPISGHRSVSWYQQTPGQGLQFLFEYFSETQRNKGNFPGRFSGRQFSNSRSEMNVSTLELGDSALYLCASSLDGTTVNSPLHFGNGTRLTVT.

In regard to this clonotype: A much larger clone sits a single nucleotide away, making a read error possible. The chain combines TRBV4-3 with TRBJ2-3; the D gene is possibly TRBD2 (7 bases). CDR1 is LGHNA and CDR2 is YSLEER in the germline V gene. The CDR3 is 19 amino acids. DNA of the CDR3: TGCGCCAGCATCCAAGAGGTGGGGGCGGGAGCTGGAAACACAGATACGCAGTATTTT. Translated, it gives CASIQEVGAGAGNTDTQYF.

This clonotype was seen only a few times. V gene TRBV7-9 combines with J gene TRBJ1-3, with D hard to call. This CDR3 is built from 15 residues. V dropped 3 bases and J dropped 2 bases, with 11 bases sitting between them. Germline CDR1 is SEHNR and CDR2 is FQNEAQ (reference sequence). The CDR3 region is CASSFSEGTGNTIYF. The CDR3, as DNA: TGTGCCAGCAGCTTCAGTGAGGGAACTGGAAACACCATATATTTT.

This clonotype was observed a handful of times. The chain is built from TRBV3-1 and TRBJ2-7; no clear D gene. The CDR3 is 11 residues long. V lost 5 bases and J lost 7, with 9 bases in between. Germline CDR1 is LGHDT and CDR2 is YNNKEL (reference sequence). The CDR3 sequence is CASSGTREQYF. The CDR3 DNA reads as TGTGCCAGCAGCGGAACGAGAGAGCAGTACTTC.